Listed here are 32 T cell receptor beta chains from one sample, sequenced in a study of graft-versus-host responses after intestinal transplantation. These receptors lack a known antigen. Repertoires were generated with immunoSEQ multiplex PCR, while TCRdb's copy carries only in-frame clones and drops some. The sample lists about 100,000 clones, more than 75% occurring once. The source material was unstimulated CD4+ T cells sorted from spleen or lymph node cells, sampled before transplant. These receptors were taken from a human donor who was the organ donor for an intestinal transplant.

This clone appeared a single time. J is TRBJ2-3 and V is TRBV5-1; D might be TRBD1 (5 bases). The V gene's germline CDR1 is SGHRS and CDR2 YFSETQ. The CDR3 sequence is 15 residues long. V dropped 0 bases and J dropped 4 bases, with 12 bases sitting between them. The CDR3 DNA reads as TGCGCCAGCAGCTTGGGCGGCAGGGAAGCAGATACGCAGTATTTT. The encoded protein is CASSLGGREADTQYF.

The genes are TRBV7-9 and TRBJ2-1; 10 bases agree with TRBD2. J gave up 2 bases and V 1 base, and 2 bases lay outside the gene matches. The CDR3 has 16 amino acids. From germline, CDR1 is SEHNR and CDR2 FQNEAQ (reference sequence). The CDR3 spells CASSLGLAGAYNEQFF. CDR3 nucleotides: TGTGCCAGCAGCTTAGGTCTAGCGGGGGCCTACAATGAGCAGTTCTTC.

A few counts support this clone. The rearrangement uses TRBV9 and TRBJ2-1; TRBD2 aligns across 9 bases. Trimming removed 0 bases from V and 8 bases from J; junction bases left unmatched: 9. The CDR3 has 16 residues. Germline CDR1 reads SGDLS; CDR2 reads YYNGEE. For the CDR3, the DNA is TGTGCCAGCAGCGTAGGTGCGGGGGGGACCTGGGATGAGCAGTTCTTC. Translating gives CASSVGAGGTWDEQFF.

The chain carries TRBV5-1 and TRBJ1-6; the D gene is possibly TRBD1 (5 bases). This CDR3 contains 14 residues. Trimming took 3 bases from V and 7 from J, leaving 11 bases between them. In germline, CDR1 is SGHRS, CDR2 YFSETQ. Here the CDR3 reads CASSSGTQNSPLHF. The CDR3 bases are TGCGCCAGCAGCTCCGGGACCCAGAATTCACCCCTCCACTTT.

The CDR3: CASSLRQGRMETQYF. The CDR3 DNA reads as TGCGCCAGCAGCCTCCGGCAGGGCAGGATGGAGACCCAGTACTTC. This chain uses TRBV5-1 with TRBJ2-5, with D perhaps TRBD1 (5 bases). The length of the CDR3 is 15 residues. Looked up from germline, CDR1 is SGHRS and CDR2 is YFSETQ. Trimming took 4 bases from V and 5 from J, leaving 18 bases between them. Full variable domain (missing parts from reference TRBV5-1 and TRBJ2-5): KAGVTQTPRYLIKTRGQQVTLSCSPISGHRSVSWYQQTPGQGLQFLFEYFSETQRNKGNFPGRFSGRQFSNSRSEMNVSTLELGDSALYLCASSLRQGRMETQYFGPGTRLLVL.

CDR3 protein: CASSQASGNTIYF. CDR3 nucleotide sequence: TGCGCCAGCAGCCAAGCATCTGGAAACACCATATATTTT. This chain uses TRBV4-1 with TRBJ1-3; D is ambiguous. Germline CDR1 is MGHRA and CDR2 is YSYEKL. CDR3 size: 13 residues. V lost 1 base, J lost 1 base, and 2 bases lay in between.

The V and J genes are TRBV6-1 and TRBJ2-1; D is possibly TRBD1 (5 bases). V lost 8 bases and J lost 4, with 18 bases in between. This CDR3 region has 15 residues. The germline V gene has CDR1 MNHNS and CDR2 SASEGT. CDR3 DNA sequence: TGTGCCAGCCGCGACAGTCAAAAGATTTACAATGAGCAGTTCTTC. It specifies CASRDSQKIYNEQFF.

The chain joins TRBV11-2 to TRBJ1-4; D is ambiguous. Germline CDR1 is SGHAT and CDR2 is FQNNGV. Trimming removed 3 bases at V and 7 bases at J, with 6 bases between. This CDR3 has 12 amino acids. CDR3 sequence reads: CASSFSAEKLFF. The CDR3 region has the DNA TGTGCCAGCAGCTTTAGCGCTGAAAAACTGTTTTTT.

This chain uses TRBV28 with TRBJ1-5; 7 bases map to TRBD1. CDR1 MDHEN and CDR2 SYDVKM come from the germline V gene. V was clipped by 3 bases and J by 7 bases; unmatched bases: 6. The CDR3 covers 14 residues. CDR3 sequence reads: CASSLRQGLQPQHF. The CDR3 DNA is TGTGCCAGCAGTTTGAGACAGGGTTTACAGCCCCAGCATTTT.

This chain uses TRBV7-9 with TRBJ2-1; the D gene is possibly TRBD2 (5 bases). This CDR3 spans 14 amino acids. Trimming left V 6 bases short and J 4 bases short, with 13 bases between. Germline CDR1 is SEHNR and CDR2 is FQNEAQ (reference sequence). The CDR3 here is CASSHTPGYNEQFF. The CDR3 DNA reads as TGTGCCAGCAGTCACACACCGGGGTACAATGAGCAGTTCTTC.

This chain joins TRBV6-1 and TRBJ1-2, with D possibly being TRBD1 (6 bases). Germline assignment: CDR1 MNHNS and CDR2 SASEGT. This CDR3 has 13 residues. Trimming removed 6 bases from V and 5 bases from J, with 13 bases in between. CDR3 amino acids: CASSRDNGYGYTF. The CDR3 nucleotides read TGTGCCAGCAGCCGGGACAACGGTTATGGCTACACCTTC.

In regard to this clone: One junction end does not reproduce the germline sequence, and a read error may be involved. Other DNA sequences in the same sample also yield this CDR3. The chain combines TRBV6-5 with TRBJ1-2; D is unresolved. Germline loops: CDR1 MNHEY, CDR2 SVGAGI. There are 14 residues in the CDR3. This chain's CDR3 is CASSRTQANYGYTF. The DNA of the CDR3 is TGTGCCAGCAGCCGTACCCAGGCTAACTATGGCTACACTTTC.

The rearrangement links TRBV29-1 to TRBJ1-1; 10 nucleotides align to TRBD1. The CDR3 is made up of 14 amino acids. Germline CDR1 SQVTM, CDR2 ANQGSEA. The J segment lost 6 bases and the V segment lost 7 bases, leaving 11 bases of the junction unmatched. The CDR3 DNA reads TGCAGCGCCATGGACAGGGGGTTCGTCCCTGAAGCTTTCTTT. Amino acid sequence: CSAMDRGFVPEAFF.

The chain uses TRBV7-2 and TRBJ1-1, with D perhaps TRBD1 (5 bases). Trimming cost V 5 bases and J 5 bases, with 12 bases left between them. This CDR3 region has 13 residues. Germline-derived CDR1 and CDR2 are SGHTA and FQGNSA. The CDR3 bases are TGTGCCAGCAGCGTCGGGACTCGGACTGAAGCTTTCTTT. As protein: CASSVGTRTEAFF.

V is TRBV28 and J is TRBJ2-5; 7 bases align to TRBD2. Germline CDR1 and CDR2: MDHEN and SYDVKM. The CDR3 spans 13 residues. V shed 4 bases, J shed 6 bases, and the junction held 5 bases outside the gene matches. The chain's CDR3 is CASSYGGRKTQYF. The DNA of the CDR3 is TGTGCCAGCAGTTACGGGGGGAGAAAGACCCAGTACTTC.

This clone was detected only once. The chain carries TRBV29-1 and TRBJ2-3; D ambiguous. The V end lost 0 bases, the J end lost 2 bases, and 3 bases lay between the germline ends. CDR3 size: 12 residues. CDR1 and CDR2 (germline): SQVTM, ANQGSEA. CDR3 in DNA: TGCAGCGTTGAAGAGGTCACAGATACGCAGTATTTT. Translation gives CSVEEVTDTQYF.

The J gene is TRBJ1-6, the V gene TRBV19; no definite D call. V gave up 5 bases and J gave up 0 bases, with 8 bases separating them. Looked up from germline, CDR1 is LNHDA and CDR2 is SQIVND (reference sequence). This CDR3 contains 15 residues. CDR3 region: CASSLSSSYNSPLHF. In DNA form, the CDR3 reads TGTGCCAGTAGTCTTTCTAGCTCCTATAATTCACCCCTCCACTTT. Looking up the rest from reference TRBV19 and TRBJ1-6 gives the full variable domain: DGGITQSPKYLFRKEGQNVTLSCEQNLNHDAMYWYRQDPGQGLRLIYYSQIVNDFQKGDIAEGYSVSREKKESFPLTVTSAQKNPTAFYLCASSLSSSYNSPLHFGNGTRLTVT.

The V and J genes are TRBV18 and TRBJ1-5; 10 nucleotides agree with TRBD1. Germline CDR1 KGHSH, CDR2 LQKENI. The V and J ends lost 5 bases and 4 bases, in that order; junction bases with no gene match: 5. The CDR3 runs to 15 residues. The CDR3 protein is CASSADRGRNQPQHF. CDR3 coding DNA: TGTGCCAGCTCAGCAGACAGGGGGCGGAATCAGCCCCAGCATTTT.

The chain joins TRBV4-1 to TRBJ2-7, with 9 nucleotides matching TRBD1. The CDR3 runs to 17 residues. V gave up 3 bases and J gave up 1 base; unmatched junction bases: 10. Germline assignment: CDR1 MGHRA and CDR2 YSYEKL. Here the CDR3 reads CASSQGQGPRGSYEQYF. CDR3 coding DNA: TGCGCCAGCAGCCAGGGACAGGGACCCCGAGGATCCTACGAGCAGTACTTC.

CDR3 residues: CASSDPAGPSTDTQYF. CDR3 DNA sequence: TGTGCCAGCAGTGACCCTGCGGGGCCCAGTACAGATACGCAGTATTTT. The genes are TRBV6-1 and TRBJ2-3; tentatively, D is TRBD2 (6 bases). The CDR3 sequence is 16 residues long. The V gene lost 3 bases and the J gene lost 3 bases, with 16 bases spanning the gap. CDR1 MNHNS and CDR2 SASEGT come from the germline V gene.

This clone was found a few times. The rearrangement joins TRBV10-3 to TRBJ2-7; D might be TRBD2 (5 bases). Germline CDR1 and CDR2: ENHRY and SYGVKD. V was cut by 7 bases and J by 2 bases, with 9 bases left in between. The CDR3 loop spans 12 amino acids. The CDR3 region has the DNA TGTGCCATCAAGGGAGATACCTACGAGCAGTACTTC. Translated, it gives CAIKGDTYEQYF.

The chain links TRBV25-1 to TRBJ2-3; 9 nucleotides line up with TRBD2. The CDR3 totals 14 residues. J lost 4 bases, V lost 6 bases, and 5 bases had no gene match. Germline V lookup: CDR1 MGHDK, CDR2 SYGVNS. Written as DNA, the CDR3 is TGTGCCAGCAGAAAGCGGGGGGCAGCAGATACGCAGTATTTT. Residues: CASRKRGAADTQYF.

CDR3 loop: CASSQDLRSLVDGYTF. CDR3 coding DNA: TGTGCCAGCAGCCAAGATCTGAGGAGCCTCGTTGATGGCTACACCTTC. V gene TRBV4-2 combines with J gene TRBJ1-2; D gene unclear. This CDR3 is built from 16 residues. Per the germline V gene, CDR1 is LGHNA and CDR2 is YNFKEQ. V dropped 0 bases and J dropped 6 bases, with 17 bases sitting between them.

This clone was counted between two and nine times. CDR3 protein: CASSYSYGAPYEQYF. CDR3 sequence (DNA): TGTGCCAGCAGTTACTCGTACGGGGCCCCCTACGAGCAGTACTTC. V is TRBV6-5 and J is TRBJ2-7; D assignment may be TRBD1 or TRBD2 (5 bases each). This CDR3 comprises 15 residues. V was cut by 0 bases and J by 2 bases, with 11 bases left in between. In germline, CDR1 is MNHEY, CDR2 SVGAGI.

CDR3 in DNA: TGTGCCAGCAGCTCAAACAGCGGGGGGGCCCCTCCCTACAATGAGCAGTTCTTC. Protein: CASSSNSGGAPPYNEQFF. The chain joins TRBV5-6 to TRBJ2-1; 10 positions agree with TRBD2. From germline, CDR1 is SGHDT and CDR2 YYEEEE. This CDR3 spans 18 amino acids. Trimming removed 3 bases from V and 2 bases from J; junction bases left unmatched: 11.

The CDR3 reads CAWSVLGQAYGYTF. The CDR3 region has the DNA TGTGCCTGGAGTGTCCTCGGGCAAGCCTATGGCTACACCTTC. The gene calls are TRBV30 and TRBJ1-2; D ambiguous. The CDR3 length is 14 residues. Germline lookup yields CDR1 GTSNPN and CDR2 SVGIG (reference sequence). V lost 0 bases and J 4 bases, leaving 12 bases between the germline ends.

The chain uses TRBV6-1 and TRBJ2-7, with a tentative D call TRBD1 (6 bases). This CDR3 has 14 residues. Germline V gene data show CDR1 as MNHNS and CDR2 as SASEGT. Trimming shortened V by 2 bases and J by 3 bases, and 11 bases separated the two germline ends. The CDR3 is CASSESGVDYEQYF. The CDR3 DNA sequence: TGTGCCAGCAGTGAATCAGGGGTGGACTACGAGCAGTACTTC.

This clone was detected only once. The chain recombines TRBV19 with TRBJ1-1; TRBD1 matches 12 bases. CDR3 size: 17 residues. V gave up 3 bases and J gave up 0 bases; unmatched junction bases: 5. Per the germline V gene, CDR1 is LNHDA and CDR2 is SQIVND (reference sequence). CDR3 in amino acids: CASSMGQGAPLNTEAFF. The CDR3, as DNA: TGTGCCAGTAGTATGGGACAGGGGGCTCCCTTGAACACTGAAGCTTTCTTT. The full variable domain, in which reference TRBV19 and TRBJ1-1 provide the parts outside the CDR3, is DGGITQSPKYLFRKEGQNVTLSCEQNLNHDAMYWYRQDPGQGLRLIYYSQIVNDFQKGDIAEGYSVSREKKESFPLTVTSAQKNPTAFYLCASSMGQGAPLNTEAFFGQGTRLTVV.

The sample holds a few counts of this clone. In nucleotides, the CDR3 is TGTGCCAGCAGCTGTCAGGGAATGTGCAATGAGCAGTTCTTC. This sequence encodes CASSCQGMCNEQFF. This chain uses TRBV21-1 with TRBJ2-1; the table's D call TRBD1 went unverified against the DNA. TRBV21-1 counts as a pseudogene. CDR3 length equals 14 residues.

The chain joins TRBV7-8 to TRBJ1-3; 7 positions agree with TRBD1. The J segment lost 2 bases and the V segment lost 5 bases, leaving 6 bases of the junction unmatched. CDR1 is SGHVS and CDR2 is FQNEAQ in the germline V gene. This CDR3 comprises 15 residues. This chain's CDR3 is CASSVQQGTGNTIYF. The CDR3 region has the DNA TGTGCCAGCAGCGTACAACAGGGGACTGGAAACACCATATATTTT. The full variable domain, completed using reference TRBV7-8 and TRBJ1-3, is GAGVSQSPRYKVAKRGQDVALRCDPISGHVSLFWYQQALGQGPEFLTYFQNEAQLDKSGLPSDRFFAERPEGSVSTLKIQRTQQEDSAVYLCASSVQQGTGNTIYFGEGSWLTVV.

The chain couples TRBV9 to TRBJ2-7; 8 bases are shared with TRBD1. The CDR3 runs to 13 residues. The V gene's germline CDR1 is SGDLS and CDR2 YYNGEE. Losses at the gene ends were 2 bases for V and 3 bases for J; bases not matched to a gene: 1. For the CDR3, the DNA is TGTGCCAGCAGCGTTACAGGGGGCTACGAGCAGTACTTC. This translates into CASSVTGGYEQYF.

V usage is TRBV10-3 and J usage is TRBJ1-1; 7 nucleotides match TRBD1. In germline, CDR1 is ENHRY, CDR2 SYGVKD. V lost 10 bases to trimming and J lost 1 base; unmatched junction nucleotides: 3. The CDR3 spans 12 residues. The CDR3 DNA reads TGTGCCACCAGGGGGAGGAACACTGAAGCTTTCTTT. Residues: CATRGRNTEAFF.